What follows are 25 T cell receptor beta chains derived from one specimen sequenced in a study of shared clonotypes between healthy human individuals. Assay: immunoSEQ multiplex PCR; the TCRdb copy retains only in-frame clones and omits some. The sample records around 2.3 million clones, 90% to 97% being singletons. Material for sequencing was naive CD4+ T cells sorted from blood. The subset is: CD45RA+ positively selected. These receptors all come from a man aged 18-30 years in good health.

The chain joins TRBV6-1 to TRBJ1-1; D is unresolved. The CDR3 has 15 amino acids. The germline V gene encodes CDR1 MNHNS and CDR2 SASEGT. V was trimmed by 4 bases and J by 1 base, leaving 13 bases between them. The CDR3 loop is CASSGGKRGNTEAFF. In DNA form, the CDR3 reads TGTGCCAGCAGTGGAGGCAAACGCGGGAACACTGAAGCTTTCTTT.

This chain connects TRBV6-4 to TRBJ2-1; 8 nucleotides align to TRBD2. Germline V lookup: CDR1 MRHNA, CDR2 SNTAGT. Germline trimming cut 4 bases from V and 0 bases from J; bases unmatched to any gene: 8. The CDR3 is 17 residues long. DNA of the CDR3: TGTGCCAGCAGTGGGAATAGCGGGAAGAGCTCCTACAATGAGCAGTTCTTC. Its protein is CASSGNSGKSSYNEQFF.

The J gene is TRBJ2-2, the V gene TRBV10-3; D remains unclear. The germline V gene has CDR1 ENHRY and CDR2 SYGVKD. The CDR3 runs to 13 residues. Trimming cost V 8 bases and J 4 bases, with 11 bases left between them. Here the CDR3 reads CAIGNYGTGELFF. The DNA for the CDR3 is TGTGCCATCGGTAACTATGGCACCGGGGAGCTGTTTTTT.

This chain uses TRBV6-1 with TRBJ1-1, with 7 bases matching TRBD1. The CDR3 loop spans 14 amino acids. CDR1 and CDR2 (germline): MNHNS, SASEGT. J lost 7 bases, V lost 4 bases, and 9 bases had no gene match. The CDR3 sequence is CASSAAGGTGEAFF. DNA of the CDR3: TGTGCCAGCAGTGCTGCAGGGGGAACAGGTGAAGCTTTCTTT.

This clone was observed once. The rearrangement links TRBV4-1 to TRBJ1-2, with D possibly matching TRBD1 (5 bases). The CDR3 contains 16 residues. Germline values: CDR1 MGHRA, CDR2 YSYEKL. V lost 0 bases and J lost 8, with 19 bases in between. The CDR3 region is CASSQDLVQGVGGYTF. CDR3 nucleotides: TGCGCCAGCAGCCAAGATCTGGTGCAGGGAGTAGGAGGCTACACCTTC.

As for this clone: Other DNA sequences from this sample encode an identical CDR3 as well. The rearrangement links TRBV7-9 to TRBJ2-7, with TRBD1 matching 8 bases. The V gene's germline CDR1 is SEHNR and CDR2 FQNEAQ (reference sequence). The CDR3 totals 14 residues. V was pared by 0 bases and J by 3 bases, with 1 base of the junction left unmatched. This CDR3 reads CASSLAGQGYEQYF. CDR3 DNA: TGTGCCAGCAGCTTAGCTGGACAGGGCTACGAGCAGTACTTC. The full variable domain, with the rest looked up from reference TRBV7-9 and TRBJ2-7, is DTGVSQNPRHKITKRGQNVTFRCDPISEHNRLYWYRQTLGQGPEFLTYFQNEAQLEKSRLLSDRFSAERPKGSFSTLEIQRTEQGDSAMYLCASSLAGQGYEQYFGPGTRLTVT.

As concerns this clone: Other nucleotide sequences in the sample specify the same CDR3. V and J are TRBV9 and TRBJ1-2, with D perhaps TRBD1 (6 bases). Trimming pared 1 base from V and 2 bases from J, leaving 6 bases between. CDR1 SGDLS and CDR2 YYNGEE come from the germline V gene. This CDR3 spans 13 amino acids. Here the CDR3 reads CASSVQGNYGYTF. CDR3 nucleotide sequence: TGTGCCAGCAGCGTACAGGGGAACTATGGCTACACCTTC.

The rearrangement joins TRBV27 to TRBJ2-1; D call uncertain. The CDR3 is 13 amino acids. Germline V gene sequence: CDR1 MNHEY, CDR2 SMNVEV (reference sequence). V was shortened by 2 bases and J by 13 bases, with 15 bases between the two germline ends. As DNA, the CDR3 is TGTGCCAGCAGTTTAATCTTTGGCACTAAACAGTTCTTC. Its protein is CASSLIFGTKQFF.

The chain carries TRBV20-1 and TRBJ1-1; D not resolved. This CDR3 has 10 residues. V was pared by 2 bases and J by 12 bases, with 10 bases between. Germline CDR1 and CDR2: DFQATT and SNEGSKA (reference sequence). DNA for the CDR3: TGCAGTGCTAGAATGGGGTTGACTTTCTTT. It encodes CSARMGLTFF.

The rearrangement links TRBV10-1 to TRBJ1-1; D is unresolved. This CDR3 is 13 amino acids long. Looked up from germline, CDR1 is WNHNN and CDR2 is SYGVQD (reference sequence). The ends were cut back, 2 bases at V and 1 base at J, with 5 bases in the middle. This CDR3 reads CASSETANTEAFF. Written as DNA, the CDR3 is TGCGCCAGCAGTGAGACGGCGAACACTGAAGCTTTCTTT.

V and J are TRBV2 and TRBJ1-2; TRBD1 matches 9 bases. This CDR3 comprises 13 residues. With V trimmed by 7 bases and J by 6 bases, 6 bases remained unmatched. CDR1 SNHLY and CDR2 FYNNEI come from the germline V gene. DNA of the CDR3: TGTGCCAGCACTGGACAGGGGTCGGATGGCTACACCTTC. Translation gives CASTGQGSDGYTF.

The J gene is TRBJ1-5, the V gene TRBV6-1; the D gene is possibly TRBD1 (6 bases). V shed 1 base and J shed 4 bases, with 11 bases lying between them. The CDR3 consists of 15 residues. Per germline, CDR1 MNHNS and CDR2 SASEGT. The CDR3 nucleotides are TGTGCCAGCAGTGAAGTCGGGACACCTAATCAGCCCCAGCATTTT. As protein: CASSEVGTPNQPQHF.

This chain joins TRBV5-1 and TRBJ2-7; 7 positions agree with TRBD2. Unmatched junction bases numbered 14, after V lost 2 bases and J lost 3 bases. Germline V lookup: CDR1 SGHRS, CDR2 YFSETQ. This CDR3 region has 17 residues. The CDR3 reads CASSFYLGPGGGYEQYF. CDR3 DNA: TGCGCCAGCAGCTTCTATCTGGGGCCGGGAGGAGGCTACGAGCAGTACTTC.

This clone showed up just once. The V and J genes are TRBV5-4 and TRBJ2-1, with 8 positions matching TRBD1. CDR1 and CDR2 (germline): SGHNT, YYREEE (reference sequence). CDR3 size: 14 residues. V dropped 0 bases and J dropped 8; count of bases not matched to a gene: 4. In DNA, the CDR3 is TGTGCCAGCAGCTTGGACAGGGGGTCAGATGAGCAGTTCTTC. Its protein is CASSLDRGSDEQFF.

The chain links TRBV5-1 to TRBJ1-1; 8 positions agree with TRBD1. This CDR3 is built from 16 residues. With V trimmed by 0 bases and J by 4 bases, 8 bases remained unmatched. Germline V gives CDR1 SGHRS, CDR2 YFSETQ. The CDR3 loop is CASSLGLTTGATEAFF. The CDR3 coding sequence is TGCGCCAGCAGCTTGGGACTTACGACAGGGGCCACTGAAGCTTTCTTT.

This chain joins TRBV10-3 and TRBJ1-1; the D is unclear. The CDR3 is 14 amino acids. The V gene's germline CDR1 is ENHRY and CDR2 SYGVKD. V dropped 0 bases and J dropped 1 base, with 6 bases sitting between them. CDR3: CAISESSGNTEAFF. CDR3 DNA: TGTGCCATCAGTGAGTCGAGCGGGAACACTGAAGCTTTCTTT.

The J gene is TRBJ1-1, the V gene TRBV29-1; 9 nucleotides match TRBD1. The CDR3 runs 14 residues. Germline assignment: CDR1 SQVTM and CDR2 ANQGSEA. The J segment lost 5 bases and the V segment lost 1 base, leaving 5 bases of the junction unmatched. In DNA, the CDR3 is TGCAGCGTTGAAGGCGGACAGGGGAGAACTGAAGCTTTCTTT. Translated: CSVEGGQGRTEAFF.

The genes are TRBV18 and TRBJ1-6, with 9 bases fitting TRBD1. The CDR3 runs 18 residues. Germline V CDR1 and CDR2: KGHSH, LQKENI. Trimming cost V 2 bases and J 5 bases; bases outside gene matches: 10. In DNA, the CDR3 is TGTGCCAGCTCACCAAGGTCTTTGGGACAGGGCAATAATTCACCCCTCCACTTT. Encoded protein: CASSPRSLGQGNNSPLHF. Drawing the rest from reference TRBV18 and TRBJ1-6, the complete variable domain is NAGVMQNPRHLVRRRGQEARLRCSPMKGHSHVYWYRQLPEEGLKFMVYLQKENIIDESGMPKERFSAEFPKEGPSILRIQQVVRGDSAAYFCASSPRSLGQGNNSPLHFGNGTRLTVT.

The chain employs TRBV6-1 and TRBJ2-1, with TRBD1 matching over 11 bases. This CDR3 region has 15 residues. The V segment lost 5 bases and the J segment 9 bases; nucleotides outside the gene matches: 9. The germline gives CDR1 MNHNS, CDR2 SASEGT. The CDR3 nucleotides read TGTGCCAGCAGTTCCGGACAGGGGGCTTTTGGTGAGCAGTTCTTC. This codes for CASSSGQGAFGEQFF.

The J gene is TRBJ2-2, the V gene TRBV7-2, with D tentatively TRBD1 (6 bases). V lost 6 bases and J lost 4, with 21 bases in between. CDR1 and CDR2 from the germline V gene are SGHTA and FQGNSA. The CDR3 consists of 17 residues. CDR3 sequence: CASSPDRFRLGTGELFF. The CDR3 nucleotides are TGTGCCAGCAGTCCCGACAGGTTCAGACTGGGCACCGGGGAGCTGTTTTTT.

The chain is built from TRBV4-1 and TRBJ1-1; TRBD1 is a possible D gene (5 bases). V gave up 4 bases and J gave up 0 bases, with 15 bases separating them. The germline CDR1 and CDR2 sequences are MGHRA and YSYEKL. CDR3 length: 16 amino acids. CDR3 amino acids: CASSRGDGNMNTEAFF. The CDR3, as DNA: TGCGCCAGCAGCCGGGGGGACGGTAACATGAACACTGAAGCTTTCTTT.

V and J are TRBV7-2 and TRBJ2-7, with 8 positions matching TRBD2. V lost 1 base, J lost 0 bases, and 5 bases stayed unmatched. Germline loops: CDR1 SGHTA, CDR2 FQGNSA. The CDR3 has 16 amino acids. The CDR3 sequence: CASSLDAGGSSYEQYF. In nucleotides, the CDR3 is TGTGCCAGCAGCTTAGACGCGGGGGGAAGCTCCTACGAGCAGTACTTC.

CDR3 protein: CAISSTETQYF. The DNA of the CDR3 is TGTGCCATCAGCTCCACAGAGACCCAGTACTTC. This rearrangement joins TRBV10-3 to TRBJ2-5; no clear D. The CDR3 is made up of 11 amino acids. Between the trimmed V and J ends, which lost 6 bases and 4 bases, there was a span of 6 bases. Germline CDR1 reads ENHRY; CDR2 reads SYGVKD.

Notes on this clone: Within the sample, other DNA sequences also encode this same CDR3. CDR3 in amino acids: CASSLAAGSAGELFF. CDR3 DNA sequence: TGCGCCAGCAGCTTGGCGGCAGGGTCAGCCGGGGAGCTGTTTTTT. The chain employs TRBV5-1 and TRBJ2-2; weak D call: TRBD1 (5 bases). The CDR3 has 15 amino acids. The ends were cut back, 0 bases at V and 6 bases at J, with 12 bases in the middle. CDR1 is SGHRS, CDR2 YFSETQ, per germline.

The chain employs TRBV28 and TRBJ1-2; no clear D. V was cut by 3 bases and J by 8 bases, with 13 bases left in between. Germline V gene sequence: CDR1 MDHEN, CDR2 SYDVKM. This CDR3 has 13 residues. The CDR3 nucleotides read TGTGCCAGCAGTTTGGCAGGAACGATCGGCTACACCTTC. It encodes CASSLAGTIGYTF.